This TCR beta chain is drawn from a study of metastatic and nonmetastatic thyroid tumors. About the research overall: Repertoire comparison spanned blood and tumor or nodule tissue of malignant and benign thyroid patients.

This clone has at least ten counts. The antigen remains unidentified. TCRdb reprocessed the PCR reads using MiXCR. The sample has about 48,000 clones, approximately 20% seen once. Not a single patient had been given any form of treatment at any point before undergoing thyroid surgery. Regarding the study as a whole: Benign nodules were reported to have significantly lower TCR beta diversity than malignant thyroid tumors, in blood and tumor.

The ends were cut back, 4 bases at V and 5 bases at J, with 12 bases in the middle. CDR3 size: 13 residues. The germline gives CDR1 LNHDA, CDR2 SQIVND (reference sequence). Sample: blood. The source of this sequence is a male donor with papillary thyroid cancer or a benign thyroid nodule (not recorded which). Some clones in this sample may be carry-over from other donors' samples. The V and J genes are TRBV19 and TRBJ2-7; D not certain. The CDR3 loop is CASSNFRWDEQYF. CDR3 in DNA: TGTGCCAGTAGTAACTTCCGCTGGGACGAGCAGTACTTC.